This T cell receptor (beta chain) came from a study of blood T cell repertoires in COVID-19. About the study: Donors of Cohort 3 who recovered were those that had two negative PCRs, clearance, or symptom resolution. In each case, the material was cDNA or gDNA derived from T cells, B-cell-depleted T cells, or PBMCs.

Original analysis: Estimation of nucleated cell counts relied on the amplification of reference gene primers. Sequencing used immunoSEQ multiplex PCR; TCRdb keeps in-frame clones, though not all of them. Clonal size and the V and J genes are those of that table, whereas D and trimming came from the DNA. The table has 350,000 to 450,000 clones, 87% seen once. Donors were grouped by their self-reported clinical history. Sequenced input: PBMCs or T cells enriched from blood (not recorded which). The receptor was derived from a middle-aged man in a cohort exposed to, infected with or recovered from COVID-19 (not recorded which).

The CDR3 sequence is CASSAGGADTQYF. The DNA for the CDR3 is TGTGCCAGCAGTGCGGGGGGCGCAGATACGCAGTATTTT. The V gene is TRBV2, the J gene TRBJ2-3; the D gene is possibly TRBD2 (7 bases). Germline lookup yields CDR1 SNHLY and CDR2 FYNNEI. V dropped 4 bases and J dropped 4 bases, with 9 bases sitting between them. The CDR3 loop spans 13 amino acids. Full variable domain (outside the CDR3, taken from reference TRBV2 and TRBJ2-3): EPEVTQTPSHQVTQMGQEVILRCVPISNHLYFYWYRQILGQKVEFLVSFYNNEISEKSEIFDDQFSVERPDGSNFTLKIRSTKLEDSAMYFCASSAGGADTQYFGPGTRLTVL.